The 25 T cell receptor beta chains below come from one sample, sequenced in a study of blood T cell repertoires in COVID-19. This table comes from immunoSEQ multiplex PCR, and its TCRdb copy is limited to in-frame clones, with some not included. The sample comprises almost 300,000 clones, 85% to 90% of which are singletons, and roughly 1.3% rests with the top ten. The source material was peripheral blood. These receptors were taken from a man aged 70-80 years with acute or convalescent COVID-19.

V usage is TRBV5-1 and J usage is TRBJ2-5; tentatively, D is TRBD2 (5 bases). Trimming took 0 bases from V and 5 from J, leaving 17 bases between them. CDR1 SGHRS and CDR2 YFSETQ come from the germline V gene. The CDR3 extends over 16 amino acids. CDR3 region: CASSLVAAPTGETQYF. The DNA of the CDR3 is TGCGCCAGCAGCTTGGTGGCTGCACCTACGGGGGAGACCCAGTACTTC.

This clone was found a few times. The chain employs TRBV20-1 and TRBJ2-7; weak D call: TRBD2 (5 bases). Germline V gene lookup returns CDR1 DFQATT and CDR2 SNEGSKA (reference sequence). V was trimmed by 5 bases and J by 7 bases, leaving 12 bases between them. The CDR3 loop spans 11 amino acids. The CDR3 DNA reads as TGCAGTGCTGACCGTCCGGGGGAGCAGTACTTC. This codes for CSADRPGEQYF.

The gene calls are TRBV6-1 and TRBJ2-5; 9 nucleotides match TRBD2. The CDR3 totals 15 residues. Germline-derived CDR1 and CDR2 are MNHNS and SASEGT. J was trimmed by 7 bases and V by 3 bases; bases with no gene match: 9. The CDR3 DNA reads TGTGCCAGCAGTGATAGGACTAGCGCGGAGGTGACCCAGTACTTC. It codes for CASSDRTSAEVTQYF.

The genes are TRBV14 and TRBJ2-5; D remains unclear. CDR3 length equals 13 residues. Germline lookup yields CDR1 SGHDN and CDR2 FVKESK. Trimming took off 7 bases at V and 5 bases at J, with 14 bases between the two ends. CDR3 region: CASTSRSRETQYF. CDR3 nucleotides: TGTGCCAGCACCTCAAGATCCAGGGAGACCCAGTACTTC.

The chain has TRBV11-3 and TRBJ1-5; D not certain. Trimming removed 1 base at V and 4 bases at J, with 8 bases between. CDR1 is SGHNT and CDR2 is YENEEA in the germline V gene. The length of the CDR3 is 14 residues. CDR3 in DNA: TGTGCCAGCAGCTTAGTTCCGCGGAATCAGCCCCAGCATTTT. Translating gives CASSLVPRNQPQHF.

The chain joins TRBV28 to TRBJ1-3, with 9 positions matching TRBD1. J lost 2 bases, V lost 5 bases, and 1 base had no gene match. This CDR3 is 14 amino acids long. CDR1 and CDR2 (germline): MDHEN, SYDVKM. The CDR3 DNA reads as TGTGCCAGCAGTGGGACAGGGACTGGAAACACCATATATTTT. It is translated as CASSGTGTGNTIYF. Drawing the rest from reference TRBV28 and TRBJ1-3, the complete variable domain is DVKVTQSSRYLVKRTGEKVFLECVQDMDHENMFWYRQDPGLGLRLIYFSYDVKMKEKGDIPEGYSVSREKKERFSLILESASTNQTSMYLCASSGTGTGNTIYFGEGSWLTVV.

Concerning this clone itself: Other DNA sequences in this specimen translate into the identical CDR3. The V gene is TRBV20-1, the J gene TRBJ1-5, with D possibly TRBD1 on 6 matching bases. CDR1 is DFQATT and CDR2 is SNEGSKA in the germline V gene (reference sequence). The CDR3 is 15 amino acids. Trimming cost V 3 bases and J 0 bases, with 12 bases left between them. This chain's CDR3 is CSASRGQSSNQPQHF. The CDR3 DNA reads as TGCAGTGCTAGTCGAGGACAGTCTAGCAATCAGCCCCAGCATTTT.

The chain has TRBV28 and TRBJ1-5; 12 bases fit TRBD1. After removal of 2 bases from V and 9 bases from J, the junction contained 5 bases not matched to a gene. CDR1 is MDHEN, CDR2 SYDVKM, per germline. The CDR3 is made up of 15 amino acids. CDR3 loop: CASSLSGDRGRPQHF. CDR3 sequence (DNA): TGTGCCAGCAGTTTAAGTGGGGACAGGGGGCGGCCCCAGCATTTT.

The rearrangement joins TRBV20-1 to TRBJ2-1; D uncertain. Germline loops: CDR1 DFQATT, CDR2 SNEGSKA (reference sequence). CDR3 length: 14 amino acids. Trimming stripped 3 bases from V and 0 bases from J, with 9 bases between. The CDR3 reads CSASHRYSYNEQFF. CDR3 nucleotide sequence: TGCAGTGCTAGTCACCGCTACTCCTACAATGAGCAGTTCTTC.

The chain uses TRBV4-1 and TRBJ2-7, with 12 nucleotides matching TRBD2. The CDR3 runs 17 residues. The V gene's germline CDR1 is MGHRA and CDR2 YSYEKL. Trimming removed 1 base from V and 1 base from J; junction bases left unmatched: 5. The CDR3 DNA reads as TGCGCCAGCAGCCAAGGGGGGACTAGCGGGTCTTCCTACGAGCAGTACTTC. It encodes CASSQGGTSGSSYEQYF.

In DNA form, the CDR3 reads TGTGCCAGCAGCCCCCGACTAGCGGGAGATAGTGAGCAGTTCTTC. Encoded protein: CASSPRLAGDSEQFF. This chain joins TRBV7-2 and TRBJ2-1; TRBD2 matches at 12 bases. This CDR3 contains 15 residues. From germline, CDR1 is SGHTA and CDR2 FQGNSA. Trimming at V came to 5 bases and at J to 9 bases, leaving 8 bases not matched to a gene.

This clone occurred once. The chain recombines TRBV5-1 with TRBJ2-3, with D possibly being TRBD2 (5 bases). This CDR3 spans 15 amino acids. Trimming removed 2 bases from V and 0 bases from J, with 10 bases in between. Germline CDR1 reads SGHRS; CDR2 reads YFSETQ. For the CDR3, the DNA is TGCGCCAGCAGCTTCTTTGCGGGCAGCACAGATACGCAGTATTTT. Amino acid sequence: CASSFFAGSTDTQYF.

The table lists this clone with a few counts. This chain connects TRBV3-1 (or the pseudogene TRBV3-2) to TRBJ2-5, with 8 bases matching TRBD2. Germline trimming cut 2 bases from V and 5 bases from J; bases unmatched to any gene: 10. Germline-derived CDR1 and CDR2 are LGHDT and YNNKEL (reference sequence). The CDR3 runs to 16 residues. The CDR3 DNA reads as TGTGCCAGCAGCCAACGGAGCGGGAGTGGTTTGGAGACCCAGTACTTC. This gives the protein CASSQRSGSGLETQYF.

The V gene is TRBV6-2 or TRBV6-3, the J gene TRBJ1-1; tentatively, D is TRBD1 (6 bases). V shed 4 bases and J shed 5 bases, with 14 bases lying between them. The CDR3 has 14 residues. Germline lookup yields CDR1 MNHEY and CDR2 SVGEGT. CDR3 sequence (DNA): TGTGCCAGCAGTTCTTGGGGGGGCAAGACTGAAGCTTTCTTT. Translation: CASSSWGGKTEAFF.

This clone turned up a few times. J is TRBJ2-7 and V is TRBV14, with TRBD2 matching 7 bases. The J segment lost 1 base and the V segment lost 2 bases, leaving 2 bases of the junction unmatched. This CDR3 is built from 14 residues. Germline V gene data show CDR1 as SGHDN and CDR2 as FVKESK. CDR3 sequence: CASSQTGGSYEQYF. CDR3 bases: TGTGCCAGCAGCCAAACGGGGGGATCCTACGAGCAGTACTTC. Looking up the rest from reference TRBV14 and TRBJ2-7 gives the full variable domain: EAGVTQFPSHSVIEKGQTVTLRCDPISGHDNLYWYRRVMGKEIKFLLHFVKESKQDESGMPNNRFLAERTGGTYSTLKVQPAELEDSGVYFCASSQTGGSYEQYFGPGTRLTVT.

The chain joins TRBV7-2 to TRBJ2-5, with 10 bases matching TRBD2. The CDR3 runs 15 residues. Germline V gene lookup returns CDR1 SGHTA and CDR2 FQGNSA. V lost 5 bases to trimming and J lost 2 bases; unmatched junction nucleotides: 5. The chain's CDR3 is CASSKRTSGQETQYF. CDR3 nucleotides: TGTGCCAGCAGCAAACGGACTAGCGGACAAGAGACCCAGTACTTC.

The V call is TRBV19, the J call TRBJ2-3, with a tentative D call TRBD1 (6 bases). CDR1 is LNHDA and CDR2 is SQIVND in the germline V gene (reference sequence). The length of the CDR3 is 17 residues. V lost 4 bases and J 3 bases, leaving 20 bases between the germline ends. The CDR3 region is CASSNSIGTHRTDTQYF. In DNA, the CDR3 is TGTGCCAGTAGTAATAGTATCGGGACACACCGTACAGATACGCAGTATTTT.

The gene calls are TRBV7-2 and TRBJ2-7; 8 bases are a match to TRBD2. CDR3 length equals 14 residues. Germline trimming cut 5 bases from V and 3 bases from J; bases unmatched to any gene: 6. Looked up from germline, CDR1 is SGHTA and CDR2 is FQGNSA. The CDR3 loop reads CASSTGTRNYEQYF. CDR3 in DNA: TGTGCCAGCAGCACCGGGACTAGAAACTACGAGCAGTACTTC. Supplemented by reference TRBV7-2 and TRBJ2-7, the full variable domain reads GAGVSQSPSNKVTEKGKDVELRCDPISGHTALYWYRQSLGQGLEFLIYFQGNSAPDKSGLPSDRFSAERTGGSVSTLTIQRTQQEDSAVYLCASSTGTRNYEQYFGPGTRLTVT.

The chain recombines TRBV2 with TRBJ2-1; 7 nucleotides agree with TRBD1. V was clipped by 6 bases and J by 6 bases; unmatched bases: 11. CDR3 length: 15 residues. The germline V gene has CDR1 SNHLY and CDR2 FYNNEI. CDR3 loop: CASSKGALTGNEQFF. The DNA for the CDR3 is TGTGCCAGCAGCAAGGGGGCACTGACCGGCAATGAGCAGTTCTTC.

This rearrangement joins TRBV6-6 to TRBJ2-7; TRBD1 might be the D (6 bases). The CDR3 covers 17 residues. CDR1 and CDR2 (germline): MNHNY, SVGAGI (reference sequence). The V end lost 6 bases, the J end lost 2 bases, and 23 bases lay between the germline ends. The CDR3 reads CASSRGKSGVVAYEQYF. The CDR3 DNA sequence: TGTGCCAGCAGCCGAGGGAAATCAGGGGTAGTAGCCTACGAGCAGTACTTC.

This clone was seen once. The rearrangement joins TRBV28 to TRBJ2-2; 7 bases map to TRBD1. The length of the CDR3 is 14 residues. From germline, CDR1 is MDHEN and CDR2 SYDVKM. V gave up 3 bases and J gave up 6 bases; unmatched junction bases: 4. The CDR3 sequence is CASSLTGIAGELFF. CDR3 in DNA: TGTGCCAGCAGTTTGACAGGGATCGCCGGGGAGCTGTTTTTT.

In its sample, this clone was seen many times. The chain uses TRBV7-9 and TRBJ2-1; no clear D gene. The CDR3 totals 16 residues. Germline V lookup: CDR1 SEHNR, CDR2 FQNEAQ (reference sequence). Trimming stripped 5 bases from V and 0 bases from J, with 14 bases between. The CDR3 here is CASSKQGRSSYNEQFF. CDR3 DNA: TGTGCCAGCAGCAAACAAGGAAGGAGCTCCTACAATGAGCAGTTCTTC.

The genes are TRBV30 and TRBJ1-6; 7 bases align to TRBD1. The CDR3 covers 14 residues. CDR1 is GTSNPN and CDR2 is SVGIG in the germline V gene (reference sequence). Losses at the gene ends were 7 bases for V and 9 bases for J; bases not matched to a gene: 12. The CDR3 loop reads CAFEYRGGSSPLHF. CDR3 DNA sequence: TGTGCCTTTGAATACAGGGGTGGCAGTTCACCCCTCCACTTT.

The CDR3 here is CASARDPASQETQYF. The DNA of the CDR3 is TGTGCCAGCGCCAGGGATCCCGCCAGTCAAGAGACCCAGTACTTC. J is TRBJ2-5 and V is TRBV6-5; tentative D call: TRBD1 (5 bases). The CDR3 is 15 residues long. Between the trimmed V and J ends, which lost 8 bases and 2 bases, there was a span of 18 bases. Germline loops: CDR1 MNHEY, CDR2 SVGAGI.

The rearrangement uses TRBV24-1 and TRBJ1-5; TRBD1 matches at 8 bases. Looked up from germline, CDR1 is KGHDR and CDR2 is SFDVKD. CDR3 length equals 16 residues. Losses at the gene ends were 2 bases for V and 6 bases for J; bases not matched to a gene: 8. CDR3 sequence (DNA): TGTGCCACCAGTGATTCGGGCAGGGGGCAGATTCAGCCCCAGCATTTT. Translated, it gives CATSDSGRGQIQPQHF.